This is a list of T cell receptor beta chains from one sample in a study of OX40 agonist ivuxolimab in advanced cancers. Profiling relied on immunoSEQ multiplex PCR, and the TCRdb table lists in-frame clones only, not all of them. The sample has approximately 160,000 clones, 90% to 95% seen once. Source: CD4+ or CD8+ T cells sorted from blood, taken in a trial of the OX40 agonist ivuxolimab. These receptors all stem from an adult with an advanced solid tumor such as melanoma, head and neck, liver or kidney cancer. The conserved cysteine and the conserved F or W are not part of the CDR3 here. D genes are given only for firm matches.

cdr3_aa: ASSQGTSSYEQY
v_call: TRBV4-1
j_call: TRBJ2-7
d_call: -

cdr3_aa: ASSIGQTNEQF
v_call: TRBV6-5
j_call: TRBJ2-1
d_call: -

cdr3_aa: ASSYLSGELF
v_call: TRBV6-5
j_call: TRBJ2-2
d_call: -

cdr3_aa: AWSVGGATGISDRDTIY
v_call: TRBV30
j_call: TRBJ1-3
d_call: TRBD1

cdr3_aa: ASSSRRKNTEAF
v_call: TRBV6-6
j_call: TRBJ1-1
d_call: -

cdr3_aa: ASSLMRTGVNTGELF
v_call: TRBV18
j_call: TRBJ2-2
d_call: TRBD1

cdr3_aa: ASSFGQGGETQY
v_call: TRBV5-1
j_call: TRBJ2-5
d_call: -

cdr3_aa: AIQGTHNTGELF
v_call: TRBV10-3
j_call: TRBJ2-2
d_call: TRBD1

cdr3_aa: ASSVAGLRETQY
v_call: TRBV28
j_call: TRBJ2-5
d_call: TRBD2

cdr3_aa: ASSDSRLAGASTDTQY
v_call: TRBV6-4
j_call: TRBJ2-3
d_call: TRBD2

cdr3_aa: ASNWGQGGLEAF
v_call: TRBV6-6
j_call: TRBJ1-1
d_call: TRBD1

cdr3_aa: ASSLGGTSGDNEQF
v_call: TRBV7-2
j_call: TRBJ2-1
d_call: TRBD2

cdr3_aa: AMGQGAFSGNTIY
v_call: TRBV10-3
j_call: TRBJ1-3
d_call: TRBD1

cdr3_aa: ASSIVGPGELF
v_call: TRBV19
j_call: TRBJ2-2
d_call: -

cdr3_aa: ASSWAGGPAGELF
v_call: TRBV27
j_call: TRBJ2-2
d_call: TRBD2

cdr3_aa: ASSYTRGPIIETQY
v_call: TRBV6-5
j_call: TRBJ2-5
d_call: -

cdr3_aa: ASSDGGHGETQY
v_call: TRBV10-1
j_call: TRBJ2-5
d_call: -

cdr3_aa: ASSPSTGYT
v_call: TRBV11-2
j_call: TRBJ1-2
d_call: -

cdr3_aa: ASSQGRSTDTQY
v_call: TRBV7-8
j_call: TRBJ2-3
d_call: -

cdr3_aa: ASSLEAIYSGNTIY
v_call: TRBV7-2
j_call: TRBJ1-3
d_call: -

cdr3_aa: ASSFRPNVGGYT
v_call: TRBV6-6
j_call: TRBJ1-2
d_call: -

cdr3_aa: ASSPPRVNNEKLF
v_call: TRBV4-1
j_call: TRBJ1-4
d_call: -

cdr3_aa: ASSTGDSKYTDTQY
v_call: TRBV9
j_call: TRBJ2-3
d_call: -

cdr3_aa: ATSRDGGGWGNEQF
v_call: TRBV15
j_call: TRBJ2-1
d_call: -

cdr3_aa: ASSYSSGERGGYT
v_call: TRBV6-5
j_call: TRBJ1-2
d_call: -

cdr3_aa: ASARDIVNQPQH
v_call: TRBV6-5
j_call: TRBJ1-5
d_call: -

cdr3_aa: ASSWGAGTAYNEQF
v_call: TRBV5-1
j_call: TRBJ2-1
d_call: -

cdr3_aa: ASSPMQETQY
v_call: TRBV28
j_call: TRBJ2-5
d_call: -

cdr3_aa: SVGGPTGEKLF
v_call: TRBV29-1
j_call: TRBJ1-4
d_call: -

cdr3_aa: ASVGSIDYGYT
v_call: TRBV6-5
j_call: TRBJ1-2
d_call: -

cdr3_aa: ASSPQVRRTNQPQH
v_call: TRBV7-8
j_call: TRBJ1-5
d_call: -

cdr3_aa: ASSQGADYNEQF
v_call: TRBV19
j_call: TRBJ2-1
d_call: -

cdr3_aa: ASSSPATGGNGYT
v_call: TRBV6-5
j_call: TRBJ1-2
d_call: TRBD1

cdr3_aa: SVGQGASSYNEQF
v_call: TRBV29-1
j_call: TRBJ2-1
d_call: TRBD1

cdr3_aa: ASQRASGPYEQY
v_call: TRBV9
j_call: TRBJ2-7
d_call: TRBD2

cdr3_aa: AISEMLWGRGTEAF
v_call: TRBV10-3
j_call: TRBJ1-1
d_call: -

cdr3_aa: ASSLGPQETQY
v_call: TRBV11-3
j_call: TRBJ2-5
d_call: -

cdr3_aa: ASSARQGLSHEQY
v_call: TRBV7-2
j_call: TRBJ2-7
d_call: TRBD1

cdr3_aa: ASSLVGYEQY
v_call: TRBV28
j_call: TRBJ2-7
d_call: -

cdr3_aa: ASSWGDRNQPQH
v_call: TRBV11-2
j_call: TRBJ1-5
d_call: TRBD1

cdr3_aa: ASSITSVNTGELF
v_call: TRBV5-1
j_call: TRBJ2-2
d_call: TRBD2

cdr3_aa: ASRRGQGATEAF
v_call: TRBV27
j_call: TRBJ1-1
d_call: TRBD1

cdr3_aa: ASSLYGRQETQY
v_call: TRBV28
j_call: TRBJ2-5
d_call: TRBD2

cdr3_aa: ASSYSKRGNTEAF
v_call: TRBV6-5
j_call: TRBJ1-1
d_call: -

cdr3_aa: ASSKGQGNEKLF
v_call: TRBV18
j_call: TRBJ1-4
d_call: TRBD1

cdr3_aa: SVGQRNTEAF
v_call: TRBV29-1
j_call: TRBJ1-1
d_call: -

cdr3_aa: ASSPRTNTNYGYT
v_call: TRBV28
j_call: TRBJ1-2
d_call: -

cdr3_aa: ASSQMGTGNNEKLF
v_call: TRBV4-2
j_call: TRBJ1-4
d_call: TRBD1

cdr3_aa: ASSLGTETEAF
v_call: TRBV11-1
j_call: TRBJ1-1
d_call: -

cdr3_aa: SARAKDTQY
v_call: TRBV20-1
j_call: TRBJ2-3
d_call: -

cdr3_aa: ASSFRPSDGELF
v_call: TRBV5-1
j_call: TRBJ2-2
d_call: -

cdr3_aa: ASTISHRSGPMGETQY
v_call: TRBV19
j_call: TRBJ2-5
d_call: -